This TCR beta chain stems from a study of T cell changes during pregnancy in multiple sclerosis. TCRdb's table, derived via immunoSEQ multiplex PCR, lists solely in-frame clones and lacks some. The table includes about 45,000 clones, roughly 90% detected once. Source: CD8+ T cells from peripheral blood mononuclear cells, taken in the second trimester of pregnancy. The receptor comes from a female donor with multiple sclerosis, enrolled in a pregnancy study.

In DNA, the CDR3 is TGCGCCAGCAGGCGGGCCAGATCTACGCAGTATTTT. The encoded protein is CASRRARSTQYF. V and J are TRBV10-1 and TRBJ2-3; D possibly corresponds to TRBD2 (5 bases). V was trimmed by 6 bases and J by 8 bases, leaving 12 bases between them. Germline V CDR1 and CDR2: WNHNN, SYGVQD (reference sequence). The CDR3 sequence is 12 residues long.